Detailed here is one T cell receptor beta chain. The data are from a study of cytomegalovirus exposure and HLA in healthy donors. A multiplex PCR was run with 60 Vbeta primers and 13 Jbeta primers. The data were produced by immunoSEQ multiplex PCR, yet TCRdb's version contains in-frame clones alone and is incomplete. Of roughly 140,000 clones detected, more than 65% appear once; the ten largest clones hold about 1.5%. The sample was PBMCs. This receptor was obtained from a woman in her 30s in good health and CMV-seronegative.

The CDR3 nucleotides read TGTGCCAGCAGCTCCCAGGGGACTGAAGCTTTCTTT. This codes for CASSSQGTEAFF. The chain links TRBV5-5 to TRBJ1-1; D is perhaps TRBD1 (6 bases). The CDR3 has 12 residues. The V end lost 3 bases, the J end lost 5 bases, and 8 bases lay between the germline ends. Germline V lookup: CDR1 SGHKS, CDR2 YYEKEE (reference sequence).